The rows below give T cell receptor beta chains drawn from one sample of a study of CD8+ T cells in alopecia areata. Sequencing used immunoSEQ multiplex PCR; TCRdb keeps in-frame clones, though not all of them. The sample records 200,000 to 250,000 clones, 50% to 75% being singletons. The input for sequencing was CD4+ T cells sorted from blood, taken at week 4, from a patient treated with tofacitinib. All receptors derive from a human donor with alopecia areata. The CDR3 runs from the conserved cysteine through the conserved F or W. A D gene is named only where the DNA matches it firmly. For some rows the clone size is stated as once, few or many, or as a class when expanded; others skip it.

CASSPPGTDTQYF	TGCGCCAGCAGCCCCCCGGGGACAGATACGCAGTATTTT	-	-	TRBJ2-3	TRBV5-1
CAWNRDGANYGYTF	TGTGCCTGGAACCGGGACGGGGCTAACTATGGCTACACCTTC	-	-	TRBJ1-2	TRBV30
CASSLENSPNEQFF	TGCGCCAGCAGCTTGGAGAACTCTCCGAATGAGCAGTTCTTC	-	-	TRBJ2-1	TRBV5-1
CAWSPGTNEFF	TGTGCCTGGAGCCCCGGGACAAACGAGTTCTTC	-	-	TRBJ2-1	TRBV30
CASSLEKLANYGYTF	TGTGCCAGCAGCTTGGAGAAGCTAGCTAACTATGGCTACACCTTC	-	-	TRBJ1-2	TRBV5-6
CASSLSGTAATETQYF	TGTGCCAGCAGCCTCTCAGGGACAGCTGCGACGGAGACCCAGTACTTC	TRBD1	-	TRBJ2-5	TRBV7-9
CAWSLLGDTQYF	TGTGCCTGGAGTCTCCTCGGGGATACGCAGTATTTT	-	-	TRBJ2-3	TRBV30
CASSPSQGPYEQYF	TGTGCCAGCAGCCCGTCCCAAGGCCCCTACGAGCAGTACTTC	-	few	TRBJ2-7	TRBV7-2
CASSLGLTTAGSYEQYF	TGTGCCAGCAGCTTGGGACTGACGACAGCCGGATCCTACGAGCAGTACTTC	-	-	TRBJ2-7	TRBV5-6
CAISEGDPNPYGYTF	TGTGCCATCAGTGAGGGGGATCCGAACCCCTATGGCTACACCTTC	-	-	TRBJ1-2	TRBV10-3
CASSQVGGDYEQYF	TGCGCCAGCAGCCAAGTGGGGGGGGACTACGAGCAGTACTTC	TRBD2	-	TRBJ2-7	TRBV4-3
CSAPTGGDGYTF	TGCAGCGCCCCTACAGGGGGCGATGGCTACACCTTC	TRBD1	-	TRBJ1-2	TRBV29-1
CASSLTGTQETQYF	TGTGCCAGCAGCTTGACAGGCACCCAAGAGACCCAGTACTTC	-	-	TRBJ2-5	TRBV5-4
CASSLDGGRADTQYF	TGTGCCAGCAGCTTAGATGGCGGGAGGGCAGATACGCAGTATTTT	TRBD2	-	TRBJ2-3	TRBV11-3
CASSSQTQAVDTQYF	TGTGCCAGCAGTTCACAGACCCAGGCAGTAGATACGCAGTATTTT	-	once	TRBJ2-3	TRBV27
CATERAENEKLFF	TGTGCCACCGAGCGGGCGGAGAATGAAAAACTGTTTTTT	-	once	TRBJ1-4	TRBV2
CASSSRTGPYEQYF	TGTGCCAGCAGCTCCCGGACAGGCCCCTACGAGCAGTACTTC	TRBD1	once	TRBJ2-7	TRBV2
CSVFRMGRGYEQYF	TGCAGCGTGTTTAGGATGGGCCGAGGTTACGAGCAGTACTTC	-	few	TRBJ2-7	TRBV29-1
CASSLDRLLWNSPLHF	TGCGCCAGCAGCTTAGACAGGTTGTTGTGGAATTCACCCCTCCACTTT	-	few	TRBJ1-6	TRBV5-1
CAWNPRGRSNEKLFF	TGTGCCTGGAACCCCAGGGGGCGGTCTAATGAAAAACTGTTTTTT	TRBD1	-	TRBJ1-4	TRBV30
CASAGDRGNSPLHF	TGTGCCAGCGCCGGGGACAGGGGAAATTCACCCCTCCACTTT	TRBD1	once	TRBJ1-6	TRBV5-6
CASSQVGPGELFF	TGTGCCAGCAGCCAAGTGGGGCCCGGGGAGCTGTTTTTT	-	many	TRBJ2-2	TRBV14
CASSFGQAYEQYF	TGTGCCAGCAGCTTCGGACAGGCCTACGAGCAGTACTTC	TRBD1	-	TRBJ2-7	TRBV7-2
CAWSGGNVVNQPQHF	TGTGCCTGGAGTGGAGGGAATGTGGTCAATCAGCCCCAGCATTTT	-	-	TRBJ1-5	TRBV30
CASSFRTGRLEKLFF	TGTGCCAGCAGCTTCCGGACAGGGAGGCTTGAAAAACTGTTTTTT	TRBD1	-	TRBJ1-4	TRBV7-9
CASSFSPGANVLTF	TGTGCCAGCAGTTTTTCTCCTGGGGCCAACGTCCTGACTTTC	-	-	TRBJ2-6	TRBV27
CASSPMETGNEQYF	TGTGCCAGCAGCCCCATGGAGACAGGTAACGAGCAGTACTTC	-	few	TRBJ2-7	TRBV2
CAWSRQGLENTEAFF	TGTGCCTGGAGTAGGCAGGGTCTGGAGAACACTGAAGCTTTCTTT	-	few	TRBJ1-1	TRBV30
CASRQKIKELIETDTQYF	TGCGCCAGCAGACAGAAGATTAAGGAGCTGATTGAGACAGATACGCAGTATTTT	-	-	TRBJ2-3	TRBV4-3
CASSEAGRGARGNEQFF	TGTGCCAGCAGTGAAGCAGGCAGGGGCGCGAGGGGAAATGAGCAGTTCTTC	-	-	TRBJ2-1	TRBV2
CSARQGVQYETQYF	TGCAGCGCTAGACAGGGGGTCCAGTACGAGACCCAGTACTTC	TRBD1	-	TRBJ2-5	TRBV29-1
CASSQGQGATYTF	TGTGCCAGCAGCCAAGGACAGGGCGCCACCTACACCTTC	TRBD1	-	TRBJ1-2	TRBV7-2
CASSHGGAYGYTF	TGTGCCAGCAGTCATGGGGGGGCCTATGGCTACACCTTC	-	-	TRBJ1-2	TRBV6-5
CSVAKGEETQYF	TGCAGCGTTGCCAAGGGTGAAGAGACCCAGTACTTC	-	-	TRBJ2-5	TRBV29-1
CAWSWDKDTQYF	TGTGCCTGGAGTTGGGATAAGGATACGCAGTATTTT	-	-	TRBJ2-3	TRBV30
CASSHGGSQGQYF	TGCGCCAGCAGCCACGGGGGATCCCAAGGGCAGTATTTT	-	-	TRBJ2-3	TRBV4-3
CASSGGQGLQETQYF	TGCGCCAGCAGCGGAGGACAGGGTCTCCAAGAGACCCAGTACTTC	TRBD1	few	TRBJ2-5	TRBV5-1
CAWSEGGDTQYF	TGTGCCTGGAGTGAGGGGGGAGATACGCAGTATTTT	-	once	TRBJ2-3	TRBV30
CASSRDRVTGELFF	TGTGCCAGCAGTAGGGACAGGGTCACCGGGGAGCTGTTTTTT	TRBD1	-	TRBJ2-2	TRBV6-1
CASSPPIGQRGSGELFF	TGCGCCAGCAGCCCGCCTATAGGACAGCGAGGGTCCGGGGAGCTGTTTTTT	-	-	TRBJ2-2	TRBV5-1
CASSQVRRSEQYF	TGCGCCAGCAGCCAAGTGAGAAGAAGCGAGCAGTACTTC	-	-	TRBJ2-7	TRBV4-3
CASSISDRDKHF	TGTGCCAGTAGTATATCCGACAGGGATAAGCATTTT	TRBD1	-	TRBJ1-5	TRBV19
CASTDRGGTDTQYF	TGTGCCAGTACCGACAGAGGGGGCACAGATACGCAGTATTTT	-	-	TRBJ2-3	TRBV19
CAWSVDGDSPLHF	TGTGCCTGGAGTGTAGACGGAGATTCACCCCTCCACTTT	-	-	TRBJ1-6	TRBV30
CASSLDLGPVAF	TGTGCCAGCAGCTTAGATCTCGGGCCCGTGGCCTTT	-	-	TRBJ1-6	TRBV7-2
CSVAPPADTQYF	TGCAGCGTTGCCCCCCCAGCGGATACGCAGTATTTT	-	few	TRBJ2-3	TRBV29-1
CASSPSGGRATGELFF	TGTGCCAGCAGCCCTTCTGGGGGGCGAGCCACCGGGGAGCTGTTTTTT	-	-	TRBJ2-2	TRBV5-6
CASSSDWDTQYF	TGTGCCAGCAGCTCTGACTGGGATACGCAGTATTTT	-	few	TRBJ2-3	TRBV5-6
CASSLAKPDTQYF	TGTGCCAGCAGCTTAGCGAAGCCAGATACGCAGTATTTT	-	-	TRBJ2-3	TRBV7-2
CASSQPPNEQFF	TGTGCCAGCAGCCAACCCCCCAATGAGCAGTTCTTC	-	-	TRBJ2-1	TRBV7-9
CASSLGERTQYF	TGTGCCAGCAGCCTAGGGGAACGGACCCAGTACTTC	-	-	TRBJ2-5	TRBV7-2
CASTPGLDKNIQYF	TGTGCCAGCACCCCAGGGCTAGACAAAAACATTCAGTACTTC	-	-	TRBJ2-4	TRBV6-6
CASSLGQGTDTQYF	TGTGCCAGCAGTTTAGGACAGGGCACAGATACGCAGTATTTT	TRBD1	few	TRBJ2-3	TRBV28
CASSIRASGNTGELFF	TGTGCCAGTAGTATTCGGGCTAGCGGTAACACCGGGGAGCTGTTTTTT	TRBD2	-	TRBJ2-2	TRBV19
CAWSVIGGGGNEQFF	TGTGCCTGGAGTGTAATTGGCGGGGGAGGCAATGAGCAGTTCTTC	TRBD2	-	TRBJ2-1	TRBV30
CASSARGGQGSYNEQFF	TGTGCCAGCAGCGCCAGAGGAGGACAGGGCTCCTACAATGAGCAGTTCTTC	TRBD1	-	TRBJ2-1	TRBV11-2
CASSGQGENTEAFF	TGTGCCAGCAGCGGACAGGGGGAGAACACTGAAGCTTTCTTT	TRBD1	-	TRBJ1-1	TRBV6-5
CASSRPGTGELFF	TGTGCCAGCAGCCGCCCGGGGACCGGGGAGCTGTTTTTT	-	-	TRBJ2-2	TRBV5-6
CASSYSSRTFQETQYF	TGTGCCAGCAGTTACTCTAGTCGGACGTTCCAAGAGACCCAGTACTTC	-	-	TRBJ2-5	TRBV6-5